This T cell receptor beta chain came from a study of CD8 T cells in ankylosing spondylitis. General study findings and limits: A TCR beta motif of about eight highly homologous variants seemed to mark ankylosing spondylitis blood.

This clonotype has only a few counts. Its specificity is not known. TCRdb re-called the 5' RACE reads through MiXCR, storing one row per CDR3 protein. The sample yields fewer than 750,000 distinct CDR3 sequences, 15% to 20% seen once. CDR3 length: 16 amino acids. The V end was cut by 6 bases, the J end by 2 bases, with 16 bases between. The chain links TRBV12-3 or TRBV12-4 to TRBJ1-4; no clear D. The sample taken for sequencing was blood, either unsorted or a sorted T cell fraction (not recorded which). This receptor was identified in a male donor with ankylosing spondylitis. In DNA form, the CDR3 reads TGTGCCAGCAGCCCGTCCCGGGGAGGGACTAATGAAAAACTGTTTTTT. Protein product: CASSPSRGGTNEKLFF.